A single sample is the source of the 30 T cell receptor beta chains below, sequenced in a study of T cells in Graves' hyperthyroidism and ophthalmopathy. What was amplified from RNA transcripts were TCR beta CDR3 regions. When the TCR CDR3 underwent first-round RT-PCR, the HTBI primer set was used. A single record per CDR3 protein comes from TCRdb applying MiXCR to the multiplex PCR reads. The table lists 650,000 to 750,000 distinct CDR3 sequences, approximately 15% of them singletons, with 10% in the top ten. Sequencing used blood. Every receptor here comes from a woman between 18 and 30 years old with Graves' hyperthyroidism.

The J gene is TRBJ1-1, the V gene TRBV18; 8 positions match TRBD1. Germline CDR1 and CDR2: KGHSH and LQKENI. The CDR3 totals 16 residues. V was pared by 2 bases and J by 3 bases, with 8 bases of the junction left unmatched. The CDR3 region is CASSPRRQGRYTEAFF. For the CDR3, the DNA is TGTGCCAGCTCACCAAGGCGACAGGGGAGGTACACTGAAGCTTTCTTT.

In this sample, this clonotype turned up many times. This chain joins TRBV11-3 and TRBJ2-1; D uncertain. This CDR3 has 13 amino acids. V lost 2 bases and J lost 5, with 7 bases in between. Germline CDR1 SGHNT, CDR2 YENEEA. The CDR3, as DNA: TGTGCCAGCAGCTTAATTGGGGACAATGAGCAGTTCTTC. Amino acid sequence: CASSLIGDNEQFF.

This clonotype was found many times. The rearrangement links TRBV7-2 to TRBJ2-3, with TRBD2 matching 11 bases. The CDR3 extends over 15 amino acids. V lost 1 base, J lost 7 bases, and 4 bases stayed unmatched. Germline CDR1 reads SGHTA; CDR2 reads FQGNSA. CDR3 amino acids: CASSLGASGRNTQYF. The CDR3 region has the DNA TGTGCCAGCAGCTTAGGGGCTAGCGGGAGGAATACGCAGTATTTT.

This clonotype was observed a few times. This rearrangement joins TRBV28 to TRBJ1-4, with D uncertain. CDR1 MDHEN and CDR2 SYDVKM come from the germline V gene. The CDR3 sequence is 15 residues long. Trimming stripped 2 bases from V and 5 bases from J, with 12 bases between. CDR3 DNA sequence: TGTGCCAGCAGTTTAGTGTTTAGTAGGAATGAAAAACTGTTTTTT. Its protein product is CASSLVFSRNEKLFF.

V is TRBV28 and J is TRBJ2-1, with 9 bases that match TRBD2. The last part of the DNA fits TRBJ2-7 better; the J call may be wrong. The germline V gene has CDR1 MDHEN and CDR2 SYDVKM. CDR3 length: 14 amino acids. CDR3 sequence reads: CASISGRTYNEQYF. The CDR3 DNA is TGTGCCAGCATTAGCGGGAGAACCTACAATGAGCAGTACTTC.

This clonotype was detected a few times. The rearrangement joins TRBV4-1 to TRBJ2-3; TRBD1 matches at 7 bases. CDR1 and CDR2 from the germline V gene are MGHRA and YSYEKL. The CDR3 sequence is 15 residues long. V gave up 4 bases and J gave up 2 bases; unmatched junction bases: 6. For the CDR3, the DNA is TGCGCCAGCAGCCCTGGGACAGCTGTCACAGATACGCAGTATTTT. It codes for CASSPGTAVTDTQYF.

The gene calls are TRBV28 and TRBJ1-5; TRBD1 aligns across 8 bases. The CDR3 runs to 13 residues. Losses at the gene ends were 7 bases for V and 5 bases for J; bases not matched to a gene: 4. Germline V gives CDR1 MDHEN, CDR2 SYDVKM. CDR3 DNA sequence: TGTGCCAGCACTAAGACAGGGGATCAGCCCCAGCATTTT. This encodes CASTKTGDQPQHF.

The CDR3 protein is CASSGQPSYNEQFF. DNA for the CDR3: TGTGCCAGCAGCGGACAGCCTTCCTACAATGAGCAGTTCTTC. The gene calls are TRBV7-3 and TRBJ2-1; D is perhaps TRBD1 (6 bases). The CDR3 loop spans 14 amino acids. Trimming took off 5 bases at V and 1 base at J, with 9 bases between the two ends. Germline CDR1 is SGHTA and CDR2 is FQGTGA.

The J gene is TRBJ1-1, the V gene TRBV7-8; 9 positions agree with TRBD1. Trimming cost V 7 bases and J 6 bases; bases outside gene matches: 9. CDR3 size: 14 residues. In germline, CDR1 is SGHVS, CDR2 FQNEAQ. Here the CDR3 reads CASTSMTGGSEAFF. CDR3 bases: TGTGCCAGCACCTCAATGACAGGGGGGTCTGAAGCTTTCTTT. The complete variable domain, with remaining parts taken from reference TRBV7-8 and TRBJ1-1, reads GAGVSQSPRYKVAKRGQDVALRCDPISGHVSLFWYQQALGQGPEFLTYFQNEAQLDKSGLPSDRFFAERPEGSVSTLKIQRTQQEDSAVYLCASTSMTGGSEAFFGQGTRLTVV.

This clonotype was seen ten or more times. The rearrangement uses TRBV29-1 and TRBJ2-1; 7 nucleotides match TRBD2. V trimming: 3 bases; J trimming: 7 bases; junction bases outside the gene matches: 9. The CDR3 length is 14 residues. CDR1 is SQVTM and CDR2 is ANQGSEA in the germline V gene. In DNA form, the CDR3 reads TGCAGCGTTGAGGGTGGGGAGGGGATAAATGAGCAGTTCTTC. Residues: CSVEGGEGINEQFF.

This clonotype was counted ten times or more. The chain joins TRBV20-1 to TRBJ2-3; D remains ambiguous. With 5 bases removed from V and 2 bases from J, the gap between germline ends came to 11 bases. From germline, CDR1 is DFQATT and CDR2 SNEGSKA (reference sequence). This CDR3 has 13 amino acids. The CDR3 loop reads CSAPLPNTDTQYF. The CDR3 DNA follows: TGCAGTGCTCCACTTCCCAACACAGATACGCAGTATTTT.

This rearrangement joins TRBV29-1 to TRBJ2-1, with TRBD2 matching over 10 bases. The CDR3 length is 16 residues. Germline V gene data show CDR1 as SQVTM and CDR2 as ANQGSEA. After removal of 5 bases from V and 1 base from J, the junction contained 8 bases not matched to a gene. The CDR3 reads CSVRLAGVLSYNEQFF. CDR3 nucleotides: TGCAGCGTTCGGCTAGCGGGAGTTTTGTCCTACAATGAGCAGTTCTTC.

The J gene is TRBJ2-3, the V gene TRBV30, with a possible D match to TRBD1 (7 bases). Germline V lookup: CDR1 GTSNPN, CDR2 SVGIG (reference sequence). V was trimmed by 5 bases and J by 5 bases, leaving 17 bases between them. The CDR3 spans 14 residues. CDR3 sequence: CAWRRGGGEDTQYF. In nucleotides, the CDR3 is TGTGCCTGGCGGAGAGGGGGCGGGGAAGATACGCAGTATTTT. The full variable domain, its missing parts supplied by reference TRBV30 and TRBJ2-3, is SQTIHQWPATLVQPVGSPLSLECTVEGTSNPNLYWYRQAAGRGLQLLFYSVGIGQISSEVPQNLSASRPQDRQFILSSKKLLLSDSGFYLCAWRRGGGEDTQYFGPGTRLTVL.

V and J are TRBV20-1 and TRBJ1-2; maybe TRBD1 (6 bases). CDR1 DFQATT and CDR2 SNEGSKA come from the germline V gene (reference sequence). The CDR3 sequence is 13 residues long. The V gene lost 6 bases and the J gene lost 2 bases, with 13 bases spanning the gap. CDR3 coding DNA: TGCAGTGCCCCGGACAGAAAGAACTATGGCTACACCTTC. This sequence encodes CSAPDRKNYGYTF.

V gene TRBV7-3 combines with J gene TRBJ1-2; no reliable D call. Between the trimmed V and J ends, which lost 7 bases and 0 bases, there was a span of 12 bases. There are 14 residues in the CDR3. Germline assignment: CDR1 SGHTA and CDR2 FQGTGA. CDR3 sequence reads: CASTVAAANYGYTF. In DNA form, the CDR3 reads TGTGCCAGCACGGTCGCCGCTGCTAACTATGGCTACACCTTC.

Written as DNA, the CDR3 is TGTGCCAGCACCCCCCGCGGGCCCAGCCAACCCTACGAGCAGTACTTC. Translating gives CASTPRGPSQPYEQYF. The chain joins TRBV6-1 to TRBJ2-7; a possible D gene is TRBD2 (5 bases). The CDR3 is 16 residues long. Germline CDR1 MNHNS, CDR2 SASEGT. Trimming pared 7 bases from V and 2 bases from J, leaving 21 bases between.

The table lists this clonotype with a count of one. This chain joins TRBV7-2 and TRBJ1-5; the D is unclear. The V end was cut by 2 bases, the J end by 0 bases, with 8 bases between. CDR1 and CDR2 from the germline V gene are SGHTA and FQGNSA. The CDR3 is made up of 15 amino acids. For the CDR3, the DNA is TGTGCCAGCAGCTTATCCTATAATAGCAATCAGCCCCAGCATTTT. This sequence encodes CASSLSYNSNQPQHF. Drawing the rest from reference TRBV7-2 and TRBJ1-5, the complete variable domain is GAGVSQSPSNKVTEKGKDVELRCDPISGHTALYWYRQSLGQGLEFLIYFQGNSAPDKSGLPSDRFSAERTGGSVSTLTIQRTQQEDSAVYLCASSLSYNSNQPQHFGDGTRLSIL.

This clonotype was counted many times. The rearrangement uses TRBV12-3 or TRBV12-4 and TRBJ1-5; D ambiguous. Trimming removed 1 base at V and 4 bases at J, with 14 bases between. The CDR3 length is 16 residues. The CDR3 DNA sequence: TGTGCCAGCAGTTTAGGTTCGCGGGCCATAAATCAGCCCCAGCATTTT. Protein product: CASSLGSRAINQPQHF.

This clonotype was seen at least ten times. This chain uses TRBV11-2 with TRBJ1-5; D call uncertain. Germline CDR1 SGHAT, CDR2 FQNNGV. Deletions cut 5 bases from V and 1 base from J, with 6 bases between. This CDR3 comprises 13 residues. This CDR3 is CASSRRSNQPQHF. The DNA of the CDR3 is TGTGCCAGCAGCCGCCGAAGCAATCAGCCCCAGCATTTT.

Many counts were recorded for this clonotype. The CDR3 DNA is TGTGCCAGCAGCTTAGATCTGTTGGGACAGGGTAGCTACGAGCAGTACTTC. Translating it yields CASSLDLLGQGSYEQYF. The rearrangement uses TRBV11-3 and TRBJ2-7, with 9 bases fitting TRBD1. CDR3 length: 17 amino acids. Germline CDR1 is SGHNT and CDR2 is YENEEA. J gave up 3 bases and V 0 bases, and 9 bases lay outside the gene matches.

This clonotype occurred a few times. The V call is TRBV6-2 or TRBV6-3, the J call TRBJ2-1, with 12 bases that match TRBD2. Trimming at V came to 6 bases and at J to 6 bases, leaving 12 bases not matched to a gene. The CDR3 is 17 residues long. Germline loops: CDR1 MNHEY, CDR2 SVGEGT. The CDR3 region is CASRKNEGLAGSNEQFF. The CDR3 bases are TGTGCCAGCAGAAAAAATGAGGGACTAGCGGGCTCCAATGAGCAGTTCTTC.

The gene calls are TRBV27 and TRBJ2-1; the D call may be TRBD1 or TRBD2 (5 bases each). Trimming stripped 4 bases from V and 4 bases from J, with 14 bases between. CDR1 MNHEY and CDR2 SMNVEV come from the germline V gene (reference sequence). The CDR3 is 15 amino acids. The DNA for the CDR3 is TGTGCCAGCAGTTCGGGACCATCACCGTACAATGAGCAGTTCTTC. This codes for CASSSGPSPYNEQFF.

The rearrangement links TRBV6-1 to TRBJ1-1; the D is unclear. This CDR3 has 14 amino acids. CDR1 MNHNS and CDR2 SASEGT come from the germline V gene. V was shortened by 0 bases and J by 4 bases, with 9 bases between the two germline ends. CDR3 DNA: TGTGCCAGCAGTGAAGCCCAGGTTCGCACTGAAGCTTTCTTT. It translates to CASSEAQVRTEAFF.

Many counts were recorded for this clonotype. CDR3 coding DNA: TGTGCCATCAGCAATAGAGCGGGCCTCTCCTACAATGAGCAGTTCTTC. It codes for CAISNRAGLSYNEQFF. The chain has TRBV10-3 and TRBJ2-1, with D tentatively TRBD2 (6 bases). Germline V gives CDR1 ENHRY, CDR2 SYGVKD. There are 16 residues in the CDR3. The V gene lost 6 bases and the J gene lost 0 bases, with 15 bases spanning the gap.

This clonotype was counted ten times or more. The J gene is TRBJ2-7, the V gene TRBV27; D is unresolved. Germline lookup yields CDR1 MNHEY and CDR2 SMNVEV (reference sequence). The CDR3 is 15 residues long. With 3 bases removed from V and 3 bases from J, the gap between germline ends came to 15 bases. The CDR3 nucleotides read TGTGCCAGCAGTTTCCTTTCGGATCGAAACTACGAGCAGTACTTC. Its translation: CASSFLSDRNYEQYF.

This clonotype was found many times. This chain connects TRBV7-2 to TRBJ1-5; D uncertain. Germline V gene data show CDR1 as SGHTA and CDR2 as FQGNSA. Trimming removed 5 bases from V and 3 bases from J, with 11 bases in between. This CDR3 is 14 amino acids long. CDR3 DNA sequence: TGTGCCAGCAGCCGAAGGCGGACCAATCAGCCCCAGCATTTT. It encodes CASSRRRTNQPQHF.

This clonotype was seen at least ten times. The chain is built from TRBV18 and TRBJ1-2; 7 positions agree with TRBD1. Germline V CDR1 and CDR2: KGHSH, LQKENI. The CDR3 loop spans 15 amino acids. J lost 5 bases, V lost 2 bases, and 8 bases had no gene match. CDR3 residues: CASSPRDLTGYGYTF. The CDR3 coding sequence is TGTGCCAGCTCACCAAGGGACTTGACAGGGTATGGCTACACCTTC.

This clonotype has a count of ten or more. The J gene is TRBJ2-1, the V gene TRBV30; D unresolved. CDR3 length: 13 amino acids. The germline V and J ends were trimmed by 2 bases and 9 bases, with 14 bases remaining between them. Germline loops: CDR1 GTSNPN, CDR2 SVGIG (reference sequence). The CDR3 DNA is TGTGCCTGGAGTCCCTCCGAGTGGGGTGAGCAGTTCTTC. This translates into CAWSPSEWGEQFF.

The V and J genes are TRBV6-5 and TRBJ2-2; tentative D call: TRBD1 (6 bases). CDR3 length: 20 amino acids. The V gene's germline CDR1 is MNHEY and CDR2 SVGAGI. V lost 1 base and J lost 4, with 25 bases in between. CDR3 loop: CASSYFDRPGGWEGTGELFF. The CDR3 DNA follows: TGTGCCAGCAGTTACTTCGACAGGCCCGGCGGTTGGGAAGGCACCGGGGAGCTGTTTTTT.

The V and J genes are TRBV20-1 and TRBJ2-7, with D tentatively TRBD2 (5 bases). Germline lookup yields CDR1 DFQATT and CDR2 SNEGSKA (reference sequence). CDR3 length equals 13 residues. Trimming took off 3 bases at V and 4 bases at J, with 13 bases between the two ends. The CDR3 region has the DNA TGCAGTGCTAGTCAGTCTAGCTGGTACGAGCAGTACTTC. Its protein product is CSASQSSWYEQYF.